Ten or more counts support the clone carrying this T cell receptor (beta chain). The antigen remains unidentified. This entry belongs to a study of T-cell memory formation after mild COVID-19. Turning to the study itself: TCR clusters mostly belonged to single donors.

General study results and limits: Contracting CD4+ clones sat mainly in CM and EM; CD8+ in EMRA. Day 37-peaking second-wave clones had unconfirmed SARS-CoV-2 specificity.

Germline loops: CDR1 SEHNR, CDR2 FQNEAQ (reference sequence). V lost 4 bases and J 2 bases, leaving 11 bases between the germline ends. The length of the CDR3 is 14 residues. TCRdb fed the 5' RACE reads into MiXCR, producing one record per CDR3 protein. The data hold roughly 620,000 distinct CDR3 sequences, with about 20% observed a single time. The source of this sequence is an adult woman who had mild COVID-19 (a few samples of this study predate the infection). Cell type and time point are not known. Input material: PBMCs or a T cell subset sorted from them (not recorded which). The rearrangement links TRBV7-9 to TRBJ2-5, with no clear D. CDR3 nucleotides: TGTGCCAGCAGCTCACTGATCCGTCAAGAGACCCAGTACTTC. Its protein product is CASSSLIRQETQYF. The complete variable domain, with remaining parts taken from reference TRBV7-9 and TRBJ2-5, reads DTGVSQNPRHKITKRGQNVTFRCDPISEHNRLYWYRQTLGQGPEFLTYFQNEAQLEKSRLLSDRFSAERPKGSFSTLEIQRTEQGDSAMYLCASSSLIRQETQYFGPGTRLLVL.